Presented here are 5 T cell receptor beta chains from one specimen sequenced in a study of graft-versus-host responses after intestinal transplantation. TCRdb's copy holds only in-frame clones and misses some; the assay was immunoSEQ multiplex PCR. The sample lists tens of thousands of clones; about 95% were seen once. No antigen is known for these receptors. Here the sequenced sample was unstimulated CD8+ T cells sorted from spleen or lymph node cells, taken before transplant. The receptors shown here come from a human donor who was the organ donor for an intestinal transplant.

The rearrangement links TRBV19 to TRBJ1-2; D remains ambiguous. The CDR3 length is 13 residues. Trimming left V 5 bases short and J 4 bases short, with 11 bases between. Germline loops: CDR1 LNHDA, CDR2 SQIVND (reference sequence). Written as DNA, the CDR3 is TGTGCCAGTAGTCCCGGCGGGCCCTATGGCTACACCTTC. Amino acids: CASSPGGPYGYTF.

The V gene is TRBV15, the J gene TRBJ1-2; possible D gene TRBD1, 6 bases. The length of the CDR3 is 16 residues. Trimming cost V 1 base and J 0 bases, with 12 bases left between them. CDR1 is LNHNV and CDR2 is YYDKDF in the germline V gene (reference sequence). CDR3: CATSRALGGANYGYTF. The CDR3 region has the DNA TGTGCCACCAGCAGAGCGCTTGGGGGCGCTAACTATGGCTACACCTTC.

The chain links TRBV30 to TRBJ1-1, with D possibly matching TRBD1 (6 bases). The CDR3 length is 15 residues. Trimming took 0 bases from V and 1 from J, leaving 12 bases between them. From germline, CDR1 is GTSNPN and CDR2 SVGIG (reference sequence). CDR3 sequence (DNA): TGTGCCTGGAGTGTACCCCCAGGGGAGAACACTGAAGCTTTCTTT. It codes for CAWSVPPGENTEAFF. Together with reference TRBV30 and TRBJ1-1, the CDR3 gives the full variable domain: SQTIHQWPATLVQPVGSPLSLECTVEGTSNPNLYWYRQAAGRGLQLLFYSVGIGQISSEVPQNLSASRPQDRQFILSSKKLLLSDSGFYLCAWSVPPGENTEAFFGQGTRLTVV.

The genes are TRBV30 and TRBJ2-2; D call uncertain. The V gene's germline CDR1 is GTSNPN and CDR2 SVGIG (reference sequence). The CDR3 extends over 11 amino acids. V was trimmed by 3 bases and J by 3 bases, leaving 2 bases between them. CDR3 nucleotides: TGTGCCTGGAGGGACACCGGGGAGCTGTTTTTT. Its protein is CAWRDTGELFF.

The chain carries TRBV21-1 and TRBJ1-2; TRBD1, as called in the table, went unchecked against the DNA. TRBV21-1 is tagged as a pseudogene. This CDR3 spans 20 amino acids. The CDR3 reads CASSKGSPLPGAYFPYGYTF. In DNA, the CDR3 is TGTGCCAGCAGCAAAGGGTCCCCCTTACCAGGGGCTTATTTTCCCTATGGCTACACCTTC.